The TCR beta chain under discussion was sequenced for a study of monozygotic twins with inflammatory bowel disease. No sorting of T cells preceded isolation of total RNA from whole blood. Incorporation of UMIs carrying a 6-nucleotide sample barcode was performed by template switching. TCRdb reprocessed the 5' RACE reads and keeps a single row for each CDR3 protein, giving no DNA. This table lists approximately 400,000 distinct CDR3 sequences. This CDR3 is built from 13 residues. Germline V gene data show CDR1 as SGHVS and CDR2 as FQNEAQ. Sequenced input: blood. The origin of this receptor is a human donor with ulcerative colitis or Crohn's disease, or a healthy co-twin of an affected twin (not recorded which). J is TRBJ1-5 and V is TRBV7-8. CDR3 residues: CASSLAGLKPQHF.